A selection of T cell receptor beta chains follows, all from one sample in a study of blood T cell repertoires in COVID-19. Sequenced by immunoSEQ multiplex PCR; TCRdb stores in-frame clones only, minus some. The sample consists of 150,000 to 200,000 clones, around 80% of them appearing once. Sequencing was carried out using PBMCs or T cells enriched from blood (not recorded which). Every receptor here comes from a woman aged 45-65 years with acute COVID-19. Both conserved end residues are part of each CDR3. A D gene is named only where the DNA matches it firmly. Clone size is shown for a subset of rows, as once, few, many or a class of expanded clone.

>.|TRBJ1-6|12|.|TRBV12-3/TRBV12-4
CATSPGNSPLHF
TGTGCCACCTCACCCGGGAATTCACCCCTCCACTTT
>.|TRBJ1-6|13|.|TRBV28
CASRLRINSPLHF
TGTGCCAGCAGGTTGCGGATCAATTCACCCCTCCACTTT
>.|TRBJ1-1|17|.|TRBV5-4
CASSLAGQGRMNTEAFF
TGTGCCAGCAGCTTGGCTGGGCAGGGAAGAATGAACACTGAAGCTTTCTTT
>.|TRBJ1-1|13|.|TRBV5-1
CASSLVQGTEAFF
TGCGCCAGCAGCTTGGTACAGGGAACTGAAGCTTTCTTT
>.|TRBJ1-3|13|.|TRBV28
CASSFMAGSDGYF
TGTGCCAGCAGTTTCATGGCGGGTTCGGACGGGTATTTT
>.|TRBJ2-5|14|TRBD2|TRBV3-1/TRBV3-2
CASSQDTGGETQYF
TGTGCCAGCAGCCAAGACACGGGGGGGGAGACCCAGTACTTC
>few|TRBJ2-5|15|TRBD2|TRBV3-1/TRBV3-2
CASSFTSGGRETQYF
TGTGCCAGCAGCTTTACTAGCGGGGGGCGGGAGACCCAGTACTTC
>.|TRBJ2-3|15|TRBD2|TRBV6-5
CASRRGTRDSGTQYF
TGTGCCAGCAGGAGAGGGACTAGGGATTCGGGTACGCAGTATTTT
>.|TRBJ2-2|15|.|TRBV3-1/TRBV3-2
CASGLGQMNTGELFF
TGTGCCAGTGGATTAGGACAGATGAACACCGGGGAGCTGTTTTTT
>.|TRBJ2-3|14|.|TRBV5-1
CASTGGQPTDTQYF
TGCGCCAGCACTGGTGGACAACCCACAGATACGCAGTATTTT
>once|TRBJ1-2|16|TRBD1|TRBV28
CASSSTLADRAFGYTF
TGTGCCAGCAGTTCCACCCTTGCGGACAGGGCCTTTGGCTACACCTTC
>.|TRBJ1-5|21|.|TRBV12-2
CASRPKAGAGLQGEGNQPQHF
TGTGCAAGTCGCCCTAAGGCTGGGGCGGGTTTACAGGGTGAGGGCAATCAGCCCCAGCATTTT
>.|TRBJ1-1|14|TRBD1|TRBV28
CASSIGQVNTEAFF
TGTGCCAGCAGCATAGGACAGGTGAACACTGAAGCTTTCTTT
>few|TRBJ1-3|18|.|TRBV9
CASSVASAGAYSGNTIYF
TGTGCCAGCAGCGTAGCTTCAGCAGGGGCTTACTCTGGAAACACCATATATTTT
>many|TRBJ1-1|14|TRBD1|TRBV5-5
CASSLTGTAAEAFF
TGTGCCAGCAGCTTGACGGGGACAGCTGCTGAAGCTTTCTTT
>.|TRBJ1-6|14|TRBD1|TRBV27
CASSWTGLSSPLHF
TGTGCCAGCAGTTGGACAGGTTTGTCATCACCCCTCCACTTT
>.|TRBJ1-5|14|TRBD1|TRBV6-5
CASRGGQGSQPQHF
TGTGCCAGCAGAGGGGGACAGGGGAGTCAGCCCCAGCATTTT
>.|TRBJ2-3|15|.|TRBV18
CASSPRRENTDTQYF
TGTGCCAGCTCACCAAGGCGGGAAAACACAGATACGCAGTATTTT
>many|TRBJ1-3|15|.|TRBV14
CASSQRNHSGNTIYF
TGTGCCAGCAGCCAGAGAAATCACTCTGGAAACACCATATATTTT
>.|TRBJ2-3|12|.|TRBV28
CASSLDSDTQYF
TGTGCCAGCAGTTTGGACTCAGATACGCAGTATTTT
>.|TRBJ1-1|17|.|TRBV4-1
CASSHQTGSDVNTEAFF
TGCGCCAGCAGCCACCAGACAGGTAGTGACGTGAACACTGAAGCTTTCTTT
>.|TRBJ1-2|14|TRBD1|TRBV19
CASMGQGANYGYTF
TGTGCCAGTATGGGACAGGGCGCTAACTATGGCTACACCTTC
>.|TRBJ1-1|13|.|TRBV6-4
CASRKRENTEAFF
TGTGCCAGCAGGAAGCGGGAGAACACTGAAGCTTTCTTT
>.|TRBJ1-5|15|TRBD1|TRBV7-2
CASSSDRARNQPQHF
TGTGCCAGCAGCTCCGACAGGGCTCGCAATCAGCCCCAGCATTTT
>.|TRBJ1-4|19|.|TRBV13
CASSPRGGSRLSVNEKLFF
TGTGCCAGCAGCCCCCGGGGGGGGAGTAGGTTGAGCGTTAATGAAAAACTGTTTTTT
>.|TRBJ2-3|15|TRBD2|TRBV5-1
CASSLQRGATDTQYF
TGCGCCAGCAGCTTGCAGCGGGGGGCCACAGATACGCAGTATTTT
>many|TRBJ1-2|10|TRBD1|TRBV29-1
CSAGQNGYTF
TGCAGCGCGGGACAGAATGGCTACACCTTC
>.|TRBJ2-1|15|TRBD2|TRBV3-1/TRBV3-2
CASSPSGGSYNEQFF
TGTGCCAGCAGCCCGAGCGGGGGGTCCTACAATGAGCAGTTCTTC
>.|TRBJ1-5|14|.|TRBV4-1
CASRAGDSNQPQHF
TGCGCCAGCCGGGCGGGGGATAGCAATCAGCCCCAGCATTTT
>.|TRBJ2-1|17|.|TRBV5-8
CASSLALTGYGYNEQFF
TGTGCCAGCAGCTTGGCCCTTACAGGGTACGGCTACAATGAGCAGTTCTTC
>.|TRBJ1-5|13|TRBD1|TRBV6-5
CASSGQAGGPQHF
TGTGCCAGCAGCGGACAGGCCGGGGGGCCCCAGCATTTT
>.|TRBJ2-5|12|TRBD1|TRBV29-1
CSGGQGSETQYF
TGCAGCGGTGGACAGGGGTCGGAGACCCAGTACTTC
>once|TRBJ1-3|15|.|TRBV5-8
CASTLRPASGNTIYF
TGTGCCAGCACCCTCCGGCCAGCGTCTGGAAACACCATATATTTT
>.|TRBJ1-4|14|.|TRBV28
CASSPLGGEEKLFF
TGTGCCAGCAGTCCCCTAGGGGGGGAAGAAAAACTGTTTTTT
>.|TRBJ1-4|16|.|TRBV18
CASSPSLQEMNEKLFF
TGTGCCAGCTCACCCTCTTTACAGGAGATGAATGAAAAACTGTTTTTT
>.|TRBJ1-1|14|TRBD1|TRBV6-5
CATFDRDENTEAFF
TGTGCCACGTTCGACAGGGATGAGAACACTGAAGCTTTCTTT
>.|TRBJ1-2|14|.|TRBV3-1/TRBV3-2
CASSQDGGPRGYTF
TGTGCCAGCAGCCAAGATGGGGGCCCCAGGGGCTACACCTTC
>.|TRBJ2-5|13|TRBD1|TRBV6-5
CASRTGDGGTQYF
TGTGCCAGCAGGACAGGGGACGGTGGGACCCAGTACTTC
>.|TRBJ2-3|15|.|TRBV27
CASSLGRGDTDTQYF
TGTGCCAGCAGTTTAGGCAGGGGGGACACAGATACGCAGTATTTT
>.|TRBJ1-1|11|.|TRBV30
CAWGEGSEAFF
TGTGCCTGGGGGGAGGGCAGTGAAGCTTTCTTT
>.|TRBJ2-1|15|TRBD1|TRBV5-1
CASSLGQGPYNEQFF
TGCGCCAGCAGCTTGGGACAGGGCCCATACAATGAGCAGTTCTTC
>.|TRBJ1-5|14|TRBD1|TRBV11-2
CASSIGQGNQPQHF
TGTGCCAGCAGCATTGGACAGGGGAATCAGCCCCAGCATTTT
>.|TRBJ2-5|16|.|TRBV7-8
CASSLTRAARQGTQYF
TGTGCCAGCAGCTTAACCCGCGCAGCAAGGCAGGGGACCCAGTACTTC
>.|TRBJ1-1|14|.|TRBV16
CASSQGRANTEAFF
TGTGCCAGCAGCCAGGGCAGGGCAAACACTGAAGCTTTCTTT
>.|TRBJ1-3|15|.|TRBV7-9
CASSERKGAGNTIYF
TGTGCCAGCAGCGAAAGGAAGGGGGCTGGAAACACCATATATTTT
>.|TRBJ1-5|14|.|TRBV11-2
CASSKGPLGQPQHF
TGTGCCAGCAGCAAAGGCCCCCTAGGCCAGCCCCAGCATTTT
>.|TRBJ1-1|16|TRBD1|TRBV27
CASSLPPGTGDTEAFF
TGTGCCAGCAGTTTACCTCCCGGGACAGGGGACACTGAAGCTTTCTTT
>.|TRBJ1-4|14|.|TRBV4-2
CASSQDKGNEKLFF
TGTGCCAGCAGCCAAGATAAGGGGAATGAAAAACTGTTTTTT
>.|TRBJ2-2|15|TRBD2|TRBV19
CASTSGPLGTGELFF
TGTGCCAGTACTAGCGGGCCCTTGGGTACCGGGGAGCTGTTTTTT
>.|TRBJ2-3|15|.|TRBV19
CASSPPDYSTDTQYF
TGTGCCAGTAGCCCCCCAGACTATAGCACAGATACGCAGTATTTT
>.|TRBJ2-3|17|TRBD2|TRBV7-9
CASSFPLAGGSTDTQYF
TGTGCCAGCAGCTTCCCTCTAGCGGGGGGTAGCACAGATACGCAGTATTTT
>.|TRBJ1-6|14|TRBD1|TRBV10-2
CASSGQGVNSPLHF
TGCGCCAGCAGTGGACAGGGGGTAAATTCACCCCTCCACTTT
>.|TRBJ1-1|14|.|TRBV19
CASSITGISTEAFF
TGTGCCAGTAGTATAACGGGGATTAGCACTGAAGCTTTCTTT
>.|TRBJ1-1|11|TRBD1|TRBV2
CASRQGSEAFF
TGTGCCAGCAGACAGGGGAGCGAAGCTTTCTTT
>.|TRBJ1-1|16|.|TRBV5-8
CASSFFQGYMNTEAFF
TGTGCCAGCAGCTTTTTTCAGGGATACATGAACACTGAAGCTTTCTTT
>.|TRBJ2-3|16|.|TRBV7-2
CASSLGSRGRTDTQYF
TGTGCCAGCAGCTTAGGGTCTCGAGGCCGCACAGATACGCAGTATTTT
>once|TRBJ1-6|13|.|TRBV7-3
CASSLTGSGTLHF
TGTGCCAGCAGCTTAACGGGCTCGGGGACCCTCCACTTT
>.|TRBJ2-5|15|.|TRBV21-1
CASASIRGLQETQYF
TGTGCCAGCGCGTCTATTAGAGGACTCCAAGAGACCCAGTACTTC
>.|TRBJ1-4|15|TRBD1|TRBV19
CASTPPGTANEKLFF
TGTGCCAGTACCCCTCCCGGGACAGCAAATGAAAAACTGTTTTTT